This record covers a single T cell receptor (beta chain). Its antigen is as yet unknown. This entry comes from a study of OX40 agonist ivuxolimab in advanced cancers. Study-wide context: With ivuxolimab, an agonistic anti-OX40 (CD134) antibody, patients were treated. The study's findings and limits: Average numbers of expanded clones were greater in CD8+ T cells than in CD4+.

V lost 4 bases and J lost 8, with 6 bases in between. Germline V lookup: CDR1 SGHTA, CDR2 FQGTGA. The CDR3 has 11 residues. Sequenced by immunoSEQ multiplex PCR; TCRdb stores in-frame clones only, minus some. The sample carries about 60,000 clones, about 80% recorded once. This TCR was recovered from an adult with an advanced solid tumor such as melanoma, head and neck, liver or kidney cancer. The sample here was CD4+ or CD8+ T cells sorted from blood, taken in a trial of the OX40 agonist ivuxolimab. This chain uses TRBV7-3 with TRBJ2-1, with D possibly TRBD1 on 6 matching bases. CDR3 sequence (DNA): TGTGCCAGCAGCTCAGGGGATGAGCAGTTCTTC. Its translation: CASSSGDEQFF.